These T cell receptor beta chains were read from a single sample in a study of cytomegalovirus exposure and HLA in healthy donors. Clones were read by immunoSEQ multiplex PCR, and TCRdb kept only the in-frame ones, dropping some. Of 150,000 to 200,000 clones in the sample, 60% to 80% were seen once. Sequenced sample: PBMCs. These receptors were taken from a man between 45 and 60 years old in good health and CMV-seropositive. Both conserved end residues are part of each CDR3. Each record gives: V gene, CDR3 protein.

TRBV11-2,CASSLTGVGNYEQYF
TRBV29-1,CSVEGATAGETQYF
TRBV5-6,CASSSPGQETQYF
TRBV30,CAWSGSGKKLFF
TRBV6-1,CASSLRTGQDTQYF
TRBV2,CASTQRVNIQYF
TRBV6-1,CASSQTGTKSEAFF
TRBV6-1,CASSEEAGFYNSPLHF
TRBV6-1,CASSWTGMVNYGYTF
TRBV6-5,CASSYLGSSYNEQFF
TRBV4-1,CASSQPMEGPGELFF
TRBV19,CASSAMDRGWGANVLTF
TRBV2,CASSSSTDTQYF
TRBV18,CASSPGRQGIGANVLTF
TRBV6-6,CASSRDFSQPQHF
TRBV19,CASSIAPRSGELFF
TRBV28,CASRPTGWNNSPLHF
TRBV25-1,CASSEGTSGQETQYF
TRBV12-5,CASGLLQRLGSPLHF
TRBV5-1,CASSATGSSLEQYF
TRBV18,CASSLRQGGSNQPQHF
TRBV5-6,CASRHRYQETQYF
TRBV27,CASSLWQGNEKLFF
TRBV2,CASSEFSGKGQPQHF
TRBV2,CASSEGTGPTDTQYF
TRBV7-9,CASSFHLLRGALYNEQFF
TRBV7-2,CASSLAGKRGISGANVLTF
TRBV6-6,CASSLGQGSQYF
TRBV7-2,CASSRLAGGSSHTDTQYF
TRBV12-5,CASGSSGRTDTQYF
TRBV28,CASSLGGAIEAEAFF
TRBV25-1,CASSDDSVYEAFF
TRBV9,CASSAGATGITYEQYF
TRBV19,CASRATGLNQPQHF
TRBV11-1,CASSPGLAETGELFF
TRBV6-1,CASRETGNYGYTF
TRBV7-2,CASSLGTGVRTDTQYF
TRBV28,CASSRGIRNEKLFF
TRBV15,CATSRETGVTEAFF
TRBV2,CASSGGTDNSPLHF
TRBV29-1,CSVRDGVYEQYF
TRBV5-1,CASSPGTGRDNEQFF
TRBV28,CAGGDRGRTEAFF
TRBV19,CASSTWTGAVQPQHF
TRBV5-1,CASSLSQLEKLFF
TRBV5-5,CASSLRGTGSSSGNTIYF
TRBV7-2,CASNKDRGLREQYF
TRBV4-2,CASSQEVSGTEAFF
TRBV5-4,CASSLGGQRVNQPQHF
TRBV6-1,CASSPDRVKAFF
TRBV6-5,CASSSWGGAKNIQYF